These T cell receptor beta chains were read from a single sample in a study of T cells in Graves' hyperthyroidism and ophthalmopathy. MiXCR was run by TCRdb on the multiplex PCR reads, yielding one entry per CDR3 protein. This table holds over 500,000 distinct CDR3 sequences, roughly a sixth found once. Sequencing was performed on blood. The origin of the receptors is a young woman with Graves' ophthalmopathy. Both conserved end residues are part of each CDR3. Fields, in order: V gene, D gene, clone size, J gene, CDR3 DNA, CDR3 protein. A D gene is named only where the DNA matches it firmly. Not every row has a clone size; where given, it reads once, few, many or a size class.

>TRBV7-3|TRBD2|many|TRBJ2-7
TGTGCCAGCAGCTTAGCGGGAGGCCCCGGGTACGAGCAGTACTTC
CASSLAGGPGYEQYF
>TRBV9|NA|NA|TRBJ2-3
TGTGCCGGCAGCGTGACTATACCCACAGATACGCAGTATTTT
CAGSVTIPTDTQYF
>TRBV7-9|TRBD2|NA|TRBJ2-1
TGTGCCTGCAGCTTAGCGGGGTTGAGGAATGAGCAGTTCTTC
CACSLAGLRNEQFF
>TRBV7-9|TRBD2|many|TRBJ2-1
TGTGCCAGCAGCTTCCTAGCGGGATACAATGAGCAGTTCTTC
CASSFLAGYNEQFF
>TRBV20-1|NA|many|TRBJ1-1
TGCAGTGCTAGGGAAGGTGAAGCTTTCTTT
CSAREGEAFF
>TRBV5-1|TRBD2|few|TRBJ2-2
TGCGCCAGCGCTAGCGGGCTCAACACCGGGGAGCTGTTTTTT
CASASGLNTGELFF
>TRBV10-3|NA|many|TRBJ2-7
TGTGCCATCAGTGATTTCGCGGGTACCTACGAGCAGTACTTC
CAISDFAGTYEQYF
>TRBV12-3/TRBV12-4|NA|many|TRBJ2-7
TGTGCCAGCAGCAAACGAGGACCCGGGGAGCAGTACTTC
CASSKRGPGEQYF
>TRBV2|NA|NA|TRBJ1-5
TGTGCCAGCAGGGCCGGGACCTCCTCGGGGAATCAGCCCCAGCATTTT
CASRAGTSSGNQPQHF
>TRBV5-1|TRBD2|once|TRBJ2-2
TGCGCCAGCAGCCCAAGCGGGACGAACACCGGGGAGCTGTTTTTT
CASSPSGTNTGELFF
>TRBV6-2/TRBV6-3|NA|NA|TRBJ1-1
TGTGCCAGCAGCACGGGAGGGATAACTGAAGCTTTCTTT
CASSTGGITEAFF
>TRBV12-3/TRBV12-4|TRBD1|many|TRBJ1-1
TGTGCCAGCAGTTCCAGGGGGCGGACTGAAGCTTTCTTT
CASSSRGRTEAFF
>TRBV4-2|NA|once|TRBJ1-1
TGTGCCAGCAACCAAGGGCAAAAGAGGGAAGCTTTCTTT
CASNQGQKREAFF
>TRBV19|TRBD1|NA|TRBJ1-2
TGTGCCAGTAGTGGAAACAGGGGGGGGAACTATGGCTACACCTTC
CASSGNRGGNYGYTF
>TRBV28|NA|NA|TRBJ2-4
TGTGCCAGCAGTGGGCGGGATAAGTCCAAAAACATTCGGTACTTC
CASSGRDKSKNIRYF
>TRBV2|TRBD1|many|TRBJ2-7
TGTGCCAGCAGTGAACCGTCAGTTAGGACAGGGCCCTACGAGCAGTACTTC
CASSEPSVRTGPYEQYF
>TRBV6-2/TRBV6-3|NA|NA|TRBJ2-2
TGTGCCAGCAGTTATATCCTAAACTCGAACACCGGGGAGCTGTTTTTT
CASSYILNSNTGELFF
>TRBV27|NA|few|TRBJ2-2
TGTGCCAGCAGTTTCTTGGGTACAGAGCCCGGGGAGCTGTTTTTT
CASSFLGTEPGELFF
>TRBV12-3/TRBV12-4|NA|NA|TRBJ2-6
TGTGCCAGCAGTTTAAGGCAGGGATTTGGGGCCAACGTCCTGACTTTC
CASSLRQGFGANVLTF
>TRBV29-1|NA|few|TRBJ1-1
TGCAGCGTTGAATTGCGTGGGGTGGACACTGAAGCTTTCTTT
CSVELRGVDTEAFF
>TRBV9|NA|many|TRBJ2-7
TGTGCCAGCAGCCCAGGGATCTACGAGCAGTACTTC
CASSPGIYEQYF
>TRBV15|NA|NA|TRBJ2-5
TGTGCCACCAGCAACCGGCGCGTGGAGACCCAGTACTTC
CATSNRRVETQYF
>TRBV19|NA|NA|TRBJ2-1
TGTGCCAGTAGTGTGGACCGCTACGACAATGAGCAGTTCTTC
CASSVDRYDNEQFF
>TRBV7-2|NA|NA|TRBJ2-1
TGTGCCAGCAGCGCAGGCCCTTCGGGGTCCCACCAGTTCTTC
CASSAGPSGSHQFF
>TRBV7-3|NA|many|TRBJ2-7
TGTGCCAGCAGCTTGGTGCGGGGAGGCGAGCAGTACTTC
CASSLVRGGEQYF
>TRBV7-8|TRBD1|many|TRBJ1-1
TGTGCCAGCAGCGATTACAGGGGGAGGACTGAAGCTTTCTTT
CASSDYRGRTEAFF
>TRBV9|TRBD1|few|TRBJ2-7
TGTGCCAGCAGCGTAGCTCCAGGACAGGGACGGTACGAGCAGTACTTC
CASSVAPGQGRYEQYF
>TRBV28|TRBD1|many|TRBJ2-5
TGTGCCAGCAGTCCTACCGGGACAGGGCGGATCCAAGAGACCCAGTACTTC
CASSPTGTGRIQETQYF
>TRBV28|NA|many|TRBJ2-1
TGTGCCAGCAGTTTAAGGCCACAGGGTGGCAATGAGCAGTTCTTC
CASSLRPQGGNEQFF